This TCR beta chain emerged from a study of cytomegalovirus exposure and HLA in healthy donors. General observations from the study: Follow-up analysis found HLA locus-dependent TCR association rates, highest for DRB1 and lowest for HLA-C. Confirmation was obtained in vitro that a few CMV-associated chains are specific for CMV antigens.

In the PCR, 60 Vbeta and 13 Jbeta primers were used. The assay was immunoSEQ multiplex PCR, and TCRdb's table has in-frame clones only and misses some. The data hold 100,000 to 150,000 clones, with 65% to 80% observed a single time. This clone has just one count. What it recognizes is unknown. Those who donated were healthy bone marrow donors. Germline CDR1 is MGHDK and CDR2 is SYGVNS. Trimming stripped 1 base from V and 1 base from J, with 11 bases between. This CDR3 is 17 amino acids long. The specimen was PBMCs. The receptor comes from a woman aged 40 to 50 in good health and CMV-seropositive. V gene TRBV25-1 combines with J gene TRBJ2-6, with D tentatively TRBD2 (5 bases). The CDR3 bases are TGTGCCAGCAGTGAATGGTCGGGAAGATCTGGGGCCAACGTCCTGACTTTC. The encoded protein is CASSEWSGRSGANVLTF.